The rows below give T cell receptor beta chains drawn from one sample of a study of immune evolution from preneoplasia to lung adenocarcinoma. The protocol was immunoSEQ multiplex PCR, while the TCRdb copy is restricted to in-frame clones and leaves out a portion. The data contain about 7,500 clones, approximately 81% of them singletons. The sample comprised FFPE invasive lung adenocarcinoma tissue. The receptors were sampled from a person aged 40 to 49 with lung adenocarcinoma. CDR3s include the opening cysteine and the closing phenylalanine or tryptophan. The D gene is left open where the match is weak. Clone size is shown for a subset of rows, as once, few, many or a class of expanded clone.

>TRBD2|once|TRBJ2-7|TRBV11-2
TGTGCCAGCACCGGACTAGCGGGAGGGCCGGGGGAGCAGTACTTC
CASTGLAGGPGEQYF
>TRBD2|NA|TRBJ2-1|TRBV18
TGTGCCAGCTCACCACCTAGCGGGCAAAACTCCTACAATGAGCAGTTCTTC
CASSPPSGQNSYNEQFF
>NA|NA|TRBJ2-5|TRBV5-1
TGCGCCAGCAGCTTGGCCGGGGAGACCCAGTACTTC
CASSLAGETQYF
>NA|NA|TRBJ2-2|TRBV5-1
TGCGCCAGCAGCTCTGGGGGCGACACCGGGGAGCTGTTTTTT
CASSSGGDTGELFF
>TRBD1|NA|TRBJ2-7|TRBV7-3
TGTGCCAGCAGCGAGGGCCACGGGACAGGGTACGAGCAGTACTTC
CASSEGHGTGYEQYF
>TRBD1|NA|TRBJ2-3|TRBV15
TGTGCCACCAGCAGAGTGGACAGGGGCACAGATACGCAGTATTTT
CATSRVDRGTDTQYF
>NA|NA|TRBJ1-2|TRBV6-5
TGTGCCAGCAGTTCTTATGGGGGCTATGGCTACACCTTC
CASSSYGGYGYTF
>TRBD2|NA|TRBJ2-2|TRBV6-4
TGTGCCACCAGTGACTCGACTAGCGGGGGCACCGGGGAGCTGTTTTTT
CATSDSTSGGTGELFF
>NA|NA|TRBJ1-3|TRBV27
TGTGCCAGCAGTCCCATGACTAATTCGCAGGGAAACACCATATATTTT
CASSPMTNSQGNTIYF
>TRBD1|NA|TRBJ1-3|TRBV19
TGTGCCAGTAGTAACGAAGGACAGGGAGCAAGTGGAAACACCATATATTTT
CASSNEGQGASGNTIYF
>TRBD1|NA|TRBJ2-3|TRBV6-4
TGTGCCAGCAGTGACGGACAGGCTAACACAGATACGCAGTATTTT
CASSDGQANTDTQYF
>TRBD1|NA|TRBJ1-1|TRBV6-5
TGTGCCAGCAGTCACAGACAGGGGCGAAAACCTGAAGCTTTCTTT
CASSHRQGRKPEAFF
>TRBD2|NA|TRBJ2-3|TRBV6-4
TGTGCCAGCAGCGCCACTAGCGGGGTTCCAGATACGCAGTATTTT
CASSATSGVPDTQYF
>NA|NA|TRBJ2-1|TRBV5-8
TGTGCCAGCAGCGTGCGTCTAGAAAACAATGAGCAGTTCTTC
CASSVRLENNEQFF
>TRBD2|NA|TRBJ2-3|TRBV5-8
TGTGCCAGCAGCTTGCGGGAGGGCCCGGATACGCAGTATTTT
CASSLREGPDTQYF
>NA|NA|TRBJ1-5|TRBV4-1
TGCGCCAGCAGCCCGCTCCCTCAGGGCAATAGACGTCAGCCCCAGCATTTT
CASSPLPQGNRRQPQHF
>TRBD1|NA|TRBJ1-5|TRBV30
TGTGTCTGGAACGACAGGGTGAATCAGCCCCAGCATTTT
CVWNDRVNQPQHF
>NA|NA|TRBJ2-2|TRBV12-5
TGTGCTAGTGCGCTCCGACAAGACACCGGGGAGCTGTTTTTT
CASALRQDTGELFF
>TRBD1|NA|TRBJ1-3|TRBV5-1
TGCGCCAGCAGCTTGGAGGGACAGAAAAGAAATACCATATATTTT
CASSLEGQKRNTIYF
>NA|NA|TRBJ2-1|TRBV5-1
TGCGCCAGCGCCCCGGGACTCAACGACAATGAGCAGTTCTTC
CASAPGLNDNEQFF
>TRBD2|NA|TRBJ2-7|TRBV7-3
TGTGCCAGCAGCTCCGGAGCGGGGACCGCCTACGAGCAGTACTTC
CASSSGAGTAYEQYF
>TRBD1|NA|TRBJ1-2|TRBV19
TGTGCTTCTCGACAGGGATTAGAGGGCTACACCTTC
CASRQGLEGYTF
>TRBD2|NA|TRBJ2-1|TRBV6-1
TGTGCCAGCAGTGAGAGTAGGGGACTAGCGGTCAATGAGCAGTTCTTC
CASSESRGLAVNEQFF
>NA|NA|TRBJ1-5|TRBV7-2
TGTGCCAGCAGTACACAGGGAAGTAATCAGCCCCAGCATTTT
CASSTQGSNQPQHF
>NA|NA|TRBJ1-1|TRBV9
TGTGCCAGCAGCCCGGGGATTTCAAACACTGAAGCTTTCTTT
CASSPGISNTEAFF
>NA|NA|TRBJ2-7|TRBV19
TGTGCCAGTAGTATCCGGGGGCCATACGAGCAGTACTTC
CASSIRGPYEQYF
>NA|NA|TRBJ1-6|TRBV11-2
TGTGCCAGCAGCCCGGGGACGGCGAGCTCCTATAATTCACCCCTCCACTTT
CASSPGTASSYNSPLHF
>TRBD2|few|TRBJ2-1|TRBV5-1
TGCGCCAGCAGCTCCGCGACTAGCGGGGGGGCAAATGAGCAGTTCTTC
CASSSATSGGANEQFF
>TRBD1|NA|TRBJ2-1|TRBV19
TGTGCCAGTAGTCCACGACAGGGGGCCTACAATGAGCAGTTCTTC
CASSPRQGAYNEQFF
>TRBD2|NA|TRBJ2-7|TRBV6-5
TGTGCCAGCAGGACTAGCGGGGGGCTCGAGCAGTACTTC
CASRTSGGLEQYF
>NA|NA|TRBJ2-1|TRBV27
TGTGCCAGCAGTTTATTCCCCCCAGGGGAGGGCCTATACAATGAGCAGTTCTTC
CASSLFPPGEGLYNEQFF
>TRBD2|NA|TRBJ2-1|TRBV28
TGTGCCAGCAGCCAGACGGGACTAGGCATGAATGAGCAGTTCTTC
CASSQTGLGMNEQFF
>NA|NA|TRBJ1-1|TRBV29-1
TGCAGCGTTAAAAAGGATACCCCTGAAGCTTTCTTT
CSVKKDTPEAFF
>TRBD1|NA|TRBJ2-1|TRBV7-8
TGTGCCAGCAGCTACCCCGACAGGGACCGCTACAATGAGCAGTTCTTC
CASSYPDRDRYNEQFF
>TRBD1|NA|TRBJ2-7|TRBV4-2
TGTGCCAGCAGCCCCGGGACAGGGGCCTACGAGCAGTACTTC
CASSPGTGAYEQYF
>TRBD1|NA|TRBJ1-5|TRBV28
TGTGCCAGCAGACCGGGACAGCCCCATCAGCCCCAGCATTTT
CASRPGQPHQPQHF
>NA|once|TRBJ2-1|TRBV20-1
TGCAGTTTAGGACCCTACAATGAGCAGTTCTTC
CSLGPYNEQFF
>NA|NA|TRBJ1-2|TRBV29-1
NA
CSVGQGTGGLGYTF
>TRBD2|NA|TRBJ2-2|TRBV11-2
TGTGCCAGCAGCGACAGACTAGCGGGATTTACCGGGGAGCTGTTTTTT
CASSDRLAGFTGELFF
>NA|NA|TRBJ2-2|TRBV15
TGTGCCACCAGCAGAGATCGGAGCGGGGAGCTGTTTTTT
CATSRDRSGELFF
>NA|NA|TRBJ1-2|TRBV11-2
TGTGCCAGCAGCTTAGATTATCGAGGGTTTACCTTC
CASSLDYRGFTF